This T cell receptor (beta chain) was identified during a study of T cell responses to AZD1222 COVID-19 vaccine. As concerns this clone: Its target is not known.

Germline V gene sequence: CDR1 SGHTA, CDR2 FQGTGA. The CDR3 has 15 amino acids. Losses at the gene ends were 2 bases for V and 10 bases for J; bases not matched to a gene: 6. The table came from immunoSEQ multiplex PCR; TCRdb's copy has only in-frame clones and leaves some out. Of about 210,000 clones listed, about 94% are singletons. The study's findings and limits: Spike-specific TCR repertoires showed rising breadth and depth after two AZD1222 doses. Reports say nearly half of spike-specific TCRs go after unmutated variant regions.

This TCR was recovered from an adult who received the MenACWY meningococcal vaccine as a control. The source material was peripheral blood, sampled 28 days after the second dose of the MenACWY control vaccine. This sequence joins TRBV7-3 and TRBJ2-1, with TRBD2 matching over 12 bases. The CDR3 loop is CASSLETSGSGEQFF. The CDR3 DNA reads as TGTGCCAGCAGCTTAGAGACTAGCGGGAGTGGAGAGCAGTTCTTC.